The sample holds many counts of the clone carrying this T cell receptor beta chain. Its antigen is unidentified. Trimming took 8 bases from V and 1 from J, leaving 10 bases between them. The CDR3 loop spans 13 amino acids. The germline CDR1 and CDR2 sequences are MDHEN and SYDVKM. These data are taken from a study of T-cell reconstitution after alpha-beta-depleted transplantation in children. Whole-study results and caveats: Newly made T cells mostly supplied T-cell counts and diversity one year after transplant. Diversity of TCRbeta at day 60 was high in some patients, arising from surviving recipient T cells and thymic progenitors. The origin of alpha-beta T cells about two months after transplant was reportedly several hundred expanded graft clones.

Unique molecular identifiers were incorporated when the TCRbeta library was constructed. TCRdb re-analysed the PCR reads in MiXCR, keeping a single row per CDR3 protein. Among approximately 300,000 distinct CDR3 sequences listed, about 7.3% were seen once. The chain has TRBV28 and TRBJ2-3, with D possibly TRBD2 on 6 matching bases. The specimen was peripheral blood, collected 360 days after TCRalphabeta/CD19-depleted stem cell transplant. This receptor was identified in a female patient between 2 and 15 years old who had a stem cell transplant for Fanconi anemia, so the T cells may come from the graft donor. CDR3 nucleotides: TGTGCCAGCGGGACTCCCGGCACAGATACGCAGTATTTT. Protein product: CASGTPGTDTQYF.